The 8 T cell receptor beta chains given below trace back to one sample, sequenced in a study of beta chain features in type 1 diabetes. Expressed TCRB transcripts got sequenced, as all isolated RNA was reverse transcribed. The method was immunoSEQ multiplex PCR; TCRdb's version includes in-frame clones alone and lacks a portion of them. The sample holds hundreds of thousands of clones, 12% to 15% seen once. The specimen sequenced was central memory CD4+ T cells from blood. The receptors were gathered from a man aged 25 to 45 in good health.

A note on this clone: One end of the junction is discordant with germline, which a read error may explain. For the CDR3, the DNA is TGCAGTGCTAGGGCGGGGAACCTTATAAGCTTC. As protein: CSARAGNLISF. The rearrangement joins TRBV20-1 to TRBJ2-7; D is possibly TRBD2 (6 bases). The CDR3 consists of 11 residues. CDR1 DFQATT and CDR2 SNEGSKA come from the germline V gene (reference sequence).

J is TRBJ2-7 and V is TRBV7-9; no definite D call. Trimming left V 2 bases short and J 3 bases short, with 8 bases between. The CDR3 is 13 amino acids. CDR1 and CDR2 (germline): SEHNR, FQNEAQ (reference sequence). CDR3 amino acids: CASSLRADYEQYF. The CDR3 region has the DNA TGTGCCAGCAGCTTAAGGGCGGACTACGAGCAGTACTTC.

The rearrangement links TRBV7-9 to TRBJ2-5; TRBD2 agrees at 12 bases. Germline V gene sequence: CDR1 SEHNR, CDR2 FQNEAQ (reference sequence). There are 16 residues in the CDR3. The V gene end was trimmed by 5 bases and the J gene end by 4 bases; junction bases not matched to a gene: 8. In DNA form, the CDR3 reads TGTGCCAGCAGCATCGATTTGACTAGCGGGGGAGAGACCCAGTACTTC. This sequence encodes CASSIDLTSGGETQYF.

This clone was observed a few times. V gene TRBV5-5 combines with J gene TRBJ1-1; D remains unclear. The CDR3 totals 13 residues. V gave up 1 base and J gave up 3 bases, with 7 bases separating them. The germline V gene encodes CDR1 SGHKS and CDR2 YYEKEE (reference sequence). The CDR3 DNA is TGTGCCAGCAGCTTGATTTTCGACACTGAAGCTTTCTTT. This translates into CASSLIFDTEAFF.

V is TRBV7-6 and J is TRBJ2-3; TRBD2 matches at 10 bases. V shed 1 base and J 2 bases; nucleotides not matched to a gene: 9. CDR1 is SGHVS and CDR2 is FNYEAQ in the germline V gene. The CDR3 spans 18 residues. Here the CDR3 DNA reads TGTGCCAGCAGCTTAGGAATTAGCGGGGGGCCGAACACAGATACGCAGTATTTT. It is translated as CASSLGISGGPNTDTQYF.

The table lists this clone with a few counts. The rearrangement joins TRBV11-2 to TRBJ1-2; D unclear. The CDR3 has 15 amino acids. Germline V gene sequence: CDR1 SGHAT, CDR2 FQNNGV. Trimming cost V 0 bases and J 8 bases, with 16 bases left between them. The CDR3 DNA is TGTGCCAGCAGCTTAGATCTGGGCGGGATCGAAGGCTACACCTTC. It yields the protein CASSLDLGGIEGYTF.

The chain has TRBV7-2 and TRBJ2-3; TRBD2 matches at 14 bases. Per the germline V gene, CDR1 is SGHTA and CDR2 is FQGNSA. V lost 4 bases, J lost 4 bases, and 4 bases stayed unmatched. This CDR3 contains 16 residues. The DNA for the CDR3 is TGTGCCAGCAGCTCCGGGACTAGCGGGGGCGCAGATACGCAGTATTTT. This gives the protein CASSSGTSGGADTQYF.

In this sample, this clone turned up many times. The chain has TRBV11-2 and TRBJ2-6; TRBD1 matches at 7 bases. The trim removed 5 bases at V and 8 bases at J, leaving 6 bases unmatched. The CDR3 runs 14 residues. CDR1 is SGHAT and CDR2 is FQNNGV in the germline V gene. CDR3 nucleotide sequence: TGTGCCAGCAGCCAAGACAGGGCGTCCAACGTCCTGACTTTC. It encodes CASSQDRASNVLTF.